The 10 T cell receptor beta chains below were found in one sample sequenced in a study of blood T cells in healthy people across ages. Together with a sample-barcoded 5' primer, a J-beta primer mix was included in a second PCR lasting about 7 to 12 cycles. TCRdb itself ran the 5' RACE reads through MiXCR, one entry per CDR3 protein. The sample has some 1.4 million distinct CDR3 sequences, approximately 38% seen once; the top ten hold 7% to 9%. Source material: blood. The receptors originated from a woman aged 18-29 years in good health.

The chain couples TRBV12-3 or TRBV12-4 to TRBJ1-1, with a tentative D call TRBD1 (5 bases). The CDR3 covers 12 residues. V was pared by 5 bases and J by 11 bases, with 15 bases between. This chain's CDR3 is CASSVTGGAAFF. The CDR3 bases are TGTGCCAGCAGTGTTACAGGAGGCGCGGCTTTCTTT.

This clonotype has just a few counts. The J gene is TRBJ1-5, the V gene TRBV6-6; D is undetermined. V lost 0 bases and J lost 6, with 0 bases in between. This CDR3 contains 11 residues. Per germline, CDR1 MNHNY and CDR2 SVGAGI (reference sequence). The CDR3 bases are TGTGCCAGCAGTTACTCTCAGCCCCAGCATTTT. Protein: CASSYSQPQHF.

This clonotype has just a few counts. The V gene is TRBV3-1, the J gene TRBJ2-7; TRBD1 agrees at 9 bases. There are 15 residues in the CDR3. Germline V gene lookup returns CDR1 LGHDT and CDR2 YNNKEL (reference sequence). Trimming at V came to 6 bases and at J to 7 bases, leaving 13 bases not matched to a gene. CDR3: CASRDSGTGWWEQYF. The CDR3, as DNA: TGTGCCAGCAGAGACTCCGGGACAGGGTGGTGGGAGCAGTACTTC.

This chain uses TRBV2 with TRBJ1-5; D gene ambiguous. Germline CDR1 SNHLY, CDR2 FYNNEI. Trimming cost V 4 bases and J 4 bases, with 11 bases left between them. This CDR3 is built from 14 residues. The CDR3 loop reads CASSGEGFNQPQHF. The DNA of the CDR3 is TGTGCCAGCAGTGGCGAGGGTTTTAATCAGCCCCAGCATTTT.

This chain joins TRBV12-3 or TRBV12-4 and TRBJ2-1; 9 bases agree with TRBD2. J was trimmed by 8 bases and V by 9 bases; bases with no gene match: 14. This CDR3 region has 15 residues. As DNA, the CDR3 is TGTGCCAGTCGCTCTGGCGGGAGGGCCTCGGATGAGCAGTTCTTC. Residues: CASRSGGRASDEQFF.

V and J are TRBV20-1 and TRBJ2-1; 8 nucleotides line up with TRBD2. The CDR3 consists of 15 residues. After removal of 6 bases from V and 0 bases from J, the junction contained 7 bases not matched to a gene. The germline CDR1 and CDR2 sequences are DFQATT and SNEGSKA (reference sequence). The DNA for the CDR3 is TGCAGTGCCAAACTAGCGGAGAGCTCCTACAATGAGCAGTTCTTC. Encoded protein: CSAKLAESSYNEQFF.

CDR3: CSAQGLAEITDTQYF. CDR3 bases: TGCAGCGCCCAGGGACTAGCGGAAATCACAGATACGCAGTATTTT. The chain has TRBV29-1 and TRBJ2-3; 11 bases match TRBD2. Germline CDR1 reads SQVTM; CDR2 reads ANQGSEA. V shed 7 bases, J shed 2 bases, and the junction held 8 bases outside the gene matches. The CDR3 totals 15 residues.

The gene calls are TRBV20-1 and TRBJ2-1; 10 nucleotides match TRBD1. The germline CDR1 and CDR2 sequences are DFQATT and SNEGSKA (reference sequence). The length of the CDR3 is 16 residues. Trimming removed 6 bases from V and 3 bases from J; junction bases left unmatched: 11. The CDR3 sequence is CSAITPTGGFYNEQFF. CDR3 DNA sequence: TGCAGTGCAATAACACCGACAGGGGGCTTCTACAATGAGCAGTTCTTC.

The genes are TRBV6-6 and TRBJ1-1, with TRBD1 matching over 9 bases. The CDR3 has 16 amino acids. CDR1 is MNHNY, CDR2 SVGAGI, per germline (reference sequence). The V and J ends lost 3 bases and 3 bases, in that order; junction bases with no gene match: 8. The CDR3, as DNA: TGTGCCAGCAGTTATATTCTTGACAGGGGGGACACTGAAGCTTTCTTT. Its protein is CASSYILDRGDTEAFF.

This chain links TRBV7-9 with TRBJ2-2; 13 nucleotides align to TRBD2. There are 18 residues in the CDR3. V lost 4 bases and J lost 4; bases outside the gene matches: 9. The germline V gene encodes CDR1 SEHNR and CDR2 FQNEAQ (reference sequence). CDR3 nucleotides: TGTGCCAGCAGCTCGGGACTAGCGGGGACTACGAGCACCGGGGAGCTGTTTTTT. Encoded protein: CASSSGLAGTTSTGELFF.